This T cell receptor (beta chain) was found in a study of technical replicates of blood from a few donors. The table came from immunoSEQ multiplex PCR; TCRdb's copy has only in-frame clones and leaves some out. Altogether 13,000 or so clones are present, 86% being singletons, with the ten largest covering about an eighth. From germline, CDR1 is MNHEY and CDR2 SMNVEV (reference sequence). This CDR3 spans 16 amino acids. V dropped 3 bases and J dropped 5; count of bases not matched to a gene: 10. This clonotype originated in a human donor in good health. Sample: PBMCs. The rearrangement links TRBV27 to TRBJ2-4, with 7 positions matching TRBD2. The DNA of the CDR3 is TGTGCCAGCAGTTTGTCCTTCGGCGGGGGACAAAACATTCAGTACTTC. Encoded protein: CASSLSFGGGQNIQYF.